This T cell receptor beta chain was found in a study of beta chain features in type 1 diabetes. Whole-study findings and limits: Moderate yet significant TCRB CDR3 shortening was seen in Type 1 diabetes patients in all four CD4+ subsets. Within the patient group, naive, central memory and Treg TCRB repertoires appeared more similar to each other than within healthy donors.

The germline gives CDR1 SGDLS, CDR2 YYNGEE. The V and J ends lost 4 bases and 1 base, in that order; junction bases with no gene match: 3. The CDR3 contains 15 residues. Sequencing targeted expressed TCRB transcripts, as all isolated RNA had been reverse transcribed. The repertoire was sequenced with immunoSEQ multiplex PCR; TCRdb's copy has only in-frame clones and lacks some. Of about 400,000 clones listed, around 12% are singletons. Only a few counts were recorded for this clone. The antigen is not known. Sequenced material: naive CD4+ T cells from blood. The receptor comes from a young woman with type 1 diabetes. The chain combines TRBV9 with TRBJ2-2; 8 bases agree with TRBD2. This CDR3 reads CASSNTSGNTGELFF. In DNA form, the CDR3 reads TGTGCCAGCAGCAACACTAGCGGGAACACCGGGGAGCTGTTTTTT.